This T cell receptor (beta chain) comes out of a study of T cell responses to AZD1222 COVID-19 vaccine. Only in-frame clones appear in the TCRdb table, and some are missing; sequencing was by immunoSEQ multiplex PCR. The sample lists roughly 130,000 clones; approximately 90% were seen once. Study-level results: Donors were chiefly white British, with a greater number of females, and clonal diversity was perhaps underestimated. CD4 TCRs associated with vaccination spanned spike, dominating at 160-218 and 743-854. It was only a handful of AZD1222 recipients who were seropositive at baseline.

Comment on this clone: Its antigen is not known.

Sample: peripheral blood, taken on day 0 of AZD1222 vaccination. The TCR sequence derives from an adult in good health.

CDR3 DNA: TGTGCCATCAGTGACTCGGCAGGGGGCTATCAAGAGACCCAGTACTTC. It specifies CAISDSAGGYQETQYF. The chain is built from TRBV10-3 and TRBJ2-5; TRBD1 aligns across 8 bases. CDR1 is ENHRY and CDR2 is SYGVKD in the germline V gene. V shed 3 bases and J 2 bases; nucleotides not matched to a gene: 8. This CDR3 is 16 amino acids long.